This T cell receptor beta chain was sequenced for a study of cytomegalovirus exposure and HLA in healthy donors (dated by TCRdb to about 2017). Describing the broader study: In an earlier analysis of under 600 of the donors, roughly 300 Gb of sequence data and some 120 million unique TCR beta sequences from about 190 million T cells were reported. To study patterns of TCR occurrence, a later analysis re-analyzed previously published TCR beta repertoires from around 670 donors and added high-resolution HLA genotyping. Because of strong linkage in the cohort, a few DR-DQ haplotypes were treated as single units for association and clustering. Along with the approximately 700-subject first cohort, a separate validation cohort of over a hundred different subjects was used. All discovery cohort repertoires had been generated using a single sequencing platform. Using immunosequencing, the study profiled T cell repertoires from fewer than 700 subjects and related those repertoires to cytomegalovirus serostatus. High-throughput TCR immunosequencing, statistical association of individual TCRs with disease status, and machine learning were combined to predict cytomegalovirus infection status. In an earlier analysis of about 590 of the donors, high-throughput TCR beta sequencing was used to judge whether each TCR beta V gene segment behaved as functional or pseudogenic. Of the roughly 390 genotyped donors, 81% were placed in the genetic ancestry cluster associated with self-reported Caucasian donors. The study was designed to test whether signatures of past pathogen exposure could be identified by cataloging public T cell receptors. Approximately 300 gigabases of sequencing data and 70 million to 100 million unique TCR sequences made up an early release that covered fewer than 650 HLA-typed donors. A later genetic analysis used genome-wide SNP genotypes for about 60% of the roughly 700 donors, treating that subset as a discovery cohort. Among roughly 400 genotyped donors of the cohort, an average of 235,054 unique TCR beta nucleotide sequences were sequenced per donor, around 20% of them non-productive. HLA typing included class I and class II loci at four-digit resolution. Typing coverage varied by locus: about 620-640 donors for A, B, C, DRB1 and DQB1; roughly 510 for DQA1; about 590 for DPA1; approximately 450 for DPB1. The later analysis used no new phenotypic data to find candidate immune exposures, relying instead on TCR beta sequences and their occurrence across donors. Donor age, sex, ethnicity and CMV serostatus were compiled together with the repertoire data. Overall study results and their limits: While some public TCRs were present in many individuals, most TCR sequences turned up only very rarely across donors. In a later analysis, most CMV-associated TCR beta chains were found to appear HLA-restricted, with HLA associations seemingly driven largely by CMV exposure. An association between a missense DCLRE1C variant and V-gene and J-gene trimming of TCR beta chains was found in a later genetic analysis and replicated in an independent cohort. In an earlier analysis of approximately 590 of the donors, most TCR beta V segments were observed in productive rearrangements about 87% or about 30% of the time, broadly matching IMGT annotations. Because some donors lacked HLA typing at each locus, the association tests relied only on the typed subset. In the study, some 180 TCR beta chains were listed as associated with cytomegalovirus. The classifier was reported to diagnose cytomegalovirus status with high specificity and sensitivity in both the original cohort and the validation cohort. A few of the identified cytomegalovirus-associated TCR beta chains were confirmed in vitro to be specific for cytomegalovirus antigens. A cluster of highly shared sequence variants was judged likely to represent a technical artifact of the sequencing pipeline. The cohort was sequenced for TCR beta chains only, and without alpha or paired-chain data the features that could be detected were limited. Because counts were too low, about 15 rarely observed V segments, including chromosome 9 orphons, were left out of the earlier analysis of a few hundred of the donors. In a later analysis, some 17,000 TCR beta sequences were associated with specific HLA alleles at a false discovery rate of 0.05. Immune exposure information for the cohort was limited to CMV serostatus. Linkage disequilibrium might explain the correlated functional status among segregating V segments, but an unknown experimental factor could not be ruled out. Strong co-occurrence of HLA alleles, especially DR and DQ, made assigning TCR associations to individual alleles difficult. Presence/absence analyses assumed roughly uniform sequencing depth across donors, an assumption that may not hold. In a later genetic analysis, fewer N-insertions in productive TCRs were reported among donors in an Asian-associated ancestry cluster than the roughly 710-donor mean. The 87-base-pair reads could not distinguish some IMGT-functional V segments, including TRBV6-2 and TRBV6-3, so those segments were excluded. A later analysis found that HLA-associated TCR beta chains were more clonally expanded and had lower generation probabilities than equally common non-associated chains. In a later analysis, TCR association rates were found to vary across HLA loci, with the most associated TCRs seen for DRB1 alleles and the fewest for HLA-C alleles. According to a later analysis, parvovirus B19, influenza, CMV and Epstein-Barr virus appeared linked to several top co-occurrence clusters. A further reported finding was that TCR beta sequences accurately predicted the HLA-A and HLA-B alleles for most subjects in the first cohort. It was suggested by the authors that the approach could potentially be generalized to other disease states and immunological phenotypes.

Library preparation used the immunoSEQ multiplex PCR assay. For the multiplex PCR, a mixture combining 60 forward primers for TCR Vbeta segments and 13 reverse primers for TCR Jbeta segments was used. The CDR3 region of rearranged TCR beta genes was amplified from genomic DNA with a multiplex PCR assay. Amplified TCR beta libraries were sequenced as 87-base-pair reads on the Illumina HiSeq System. In the paper's pipeline: In a later analysis, around 80 million unique TCR beta chains were counted across the roughly 700 repertoires, and around 11 million of these chains were shared by at least two donors. A nearest-neighbor algorithm error-corrected the raw reads and collapsed the reads into unique sequences, merging closely related sequences to remove PCR and sequencing errors. V, D and J gene segments were assigned by aligning CDR3 sequences to IMGT reference sequences. For a sequence to be retained, a match of at least six nucleotides was required to both a V gene segment and a J gene segment. A rearrangement counted as productive if the CDR3 had no stop codons and remained in frame with V and J, and every other rearrangement counted as non-productive. CDR3 was defined according to IMGT convention as the region running from the second conserved V-encoded cysteine to the conserved J-encoded phenylalanine. Sequences without an unambiguous match to a single V gene segment were excluded from the earlier analysis of about 600 of the donors. In an earlier analysis of approximately 560 of the donors, a V segment was called functional when productive rearrangements were above 56.7%, and segregating when the standard deviation between donors exceeded 5%. To diagnose cytomegalovirus status from the catalog of TCR beta chain sequences, a statistical classification framework was built. A later analysis assigned V and J genes by comparing TCR nucleotide sequences with IMGT/GENE-DB human TR gene sequences. Using the TCRdist pipeline, a later analysis assigned CDR3 sequences along with most-parsimonious VDJ recombination scenarios. In a later analysis, each TCR beta chain was defined by its CDR3 amino acid sequence together with its V-gene family, and reads lacking a unique V-gene family were excluded. In a later analysis, approximately 590 highly shared, low-generation-probability nucleotide sequences were removed to address suspected cross-contamination and a sequencing artifact. In a later analysis, a clonal expansion index for each public chain was calculated from normalized within-repertoire ranks of inferred template counts. In a later analysis, generation probabilities were computed with a VDJ recombination model fitted to out-of-frame rearrangements, and the resulting probabilities were checked against IGoR. A later analysis scored TCR-TCR, TCR-HLA and TCR-CMV co-occurrence with hypergeometric tests, applying a repertoire-size bias correction to TCR pairs. A later analysis estimated false discovery rates by permuting HLA or CMV assignments 20 times. In a later analysis, co-occurring TCRs were grouped with DBSCAN, and TCRdist sequence similarity was added when clustering was performed within HLA-allele-positive subsets. For co-occurrence clustering, repertoires with fewer than 30,000 or more than 120,000 public chains were excluded, along with a handful of repertoires with anomalous nucleotide sharing. The table comes from immuneACCESS by way of TCRdb, which keeps in-frame sequences with V and J called. Part of the clones is missing from these tables; in studies checked, under half for an unresolved V gene and the rest for unknown reasons. Clone size and the V and J calls come from that table; the DNA yielded D and trimming. This sample holds some 180,000 clones; around 76% were observed only once. In total, the top ten clones hold over 2% of the sample.

The cohort was made up of 666 healthy bone marrow donors. Cohort members were all nominally healthy when sampled, although unrecorded immune exposures were likely present. The donor was CMV seropositive and belonged to the group of more than 250 seropositive cohort members. A peripheral blood sample was provided by each donor, and peripheral blood mononuclear cells were used for TCR beta sequencing. The Qiagen DNeasy Blood Extraction Kit was used to extract genomic DNA from the blood cell samples. Of note for this clone: Its recognized antigen is unknown. No per-base quality is available; no much larger clone lies one base away.

The CDR3 sequence holds 14 residues, the cysteine and phenylalanine included. CDR3 DNA only is kept here, 42 bases in frame from base 1. The germline V gene supplies CDR1 MDHEN and CDR2 SYDVKM. V lost 5 bases and J lost 1 base; the stretch between them is 9 bases long. Recombination connected TRBV28 to TRBJ2-1, with the D gene uncertain. The material sequenced was PBMCs. The sequence was collected from a woman between 25 and 40 years old in good health and CMV-seropositive. The CDR3 sequence is CASSPSISYNEQFF. DNA sequence: TGTGCCAGCAGTCCTAGTATTTCCTACAATGAGCAGTTCTTC.